Below are 30 T cell receptor beta chains sequenced from a single sample in a study of blood T cell repertoires in COVID-19. Sequencing used immunoSEQ multiplex PCR; TCRdb keeps in-frame clones, though not all of them. The table includes over 130,000 clones, 60% to 80% detected once. The specimen was PBMCs or T cells enriched from blood (not recorded which). The source of these receptors is a woman aged 45-65 years who had recovered from COVID-19.

This rearrangement joins TRBV7-3 to TRBJ2-2, with 8 bases fitting TRBD2. The CDR3 is made up of 17 amino acids. In germline, CDR1 is SGHTA, CDR2 FQGTGA. The V gene end was trimmed by 4 bases and the J gene end by 5 bases; junction bases not matched to a gene: 12. The DNA of the CDR3 is TGTGCCAGCAGCTCCCAGGGACTAGGGGTTGGGACCGGGGAGCTGTTTTTT. Residues: CASSSQGLGVGTGELFF.

J is TRBJ2-7 and V is TRBV7-2; the D gene is possibly TRBD1 (6 bases). The CDR3 has 13 amino acids. Germline V gives CDR1 SGHTA, CDR2 FQGNSA. V lost 5 bases and J lost 7, with 15 bases in between. The DNA for the CDR3 is TGTGCCAGCAGCACCAACAGGGAATGGGAGCAGTACTTC. Its translation: CASSTNREWEQYF.

The count of this clone is one. The J gene is TRBJ1-4, the V gene TRBV6-5; D is uncertain. CDR3 size: 13 residues. The germline CDR1 and CDR2 sequences are MNHEY and SVGAGI. Trimming shortened V by 2 bases and J by 3 bases, and 4 bases separated the two germline ends. As DNA, the CDR3 is TGTGCCAGCAGTTACAGCCCTAATGAAAAACTGTTTTTT. Amino acids: CASSYSPNEKLFF.

V is TRBV19 and J is TRBJ1-5; 10 bases are shared with TRBD1. The CDR3 covers 13 residues. With 9 bases clipped from V and 4 bases from J, the junction kept 3 bases outside the gene matches. Germline loops: CDR1 LNHDA, CDR2 SQIVND (reference sequence). The CDR3 nucleotides are TGTGCCAGCTGGGACAGGGGAAATCAGCCCCAGCATTTT. Amino acids: CASWDRGNQPQHF. The full variable domain, rest sourced from reference TRBV19 and TRBJ1-5, is DGGITQSPKYLFRKEGQNVTLSCEQNLNHDAMYWYRQDPGQGLRLIYYSQIVNDFQKGDIAEGYSVSREKKESFPLTVTSAQKNPTAFYLCASWDRGNQPQHFGDGTRLSIL.

V gene TRBV12-3 or TRBV12-4 combines with J gene TRBJ2-7; D is unclear. Trimming removed 8 bases at V and 5 bases at J, with 7 bases between. CDR3 length: 10 amino acids. CDR3: CASGNNEQYF. The CDR3 DNA reads as TGTGCCAGCGGCAATAACGAGCAGTACTTC.

The sample holds one count of this clone. CDR3 DNA: TGTGCCAGTAATACCAGGGGCGCGGGCAATCAGCCCCAGCATTTT. As protein: CASNTRGAGNQPQHF. The rearrangement uses TRBV19 and TRBJ1-5, with D perhaps TRBD1 (6 bases). The ends were cut back, 7 bases at V and 2 bases at J, with 15 bases in the middle. This CDR3 comprises 15 residues. CDR1 LNHDA and CDR2 SQIVND come from the germline V gene (reference sequence).

V is TRBV5-6 and J is TRBJ1-4; 8 bases align to TRBD1. V lost 1 base and J lost 12; bases outside the gene matches: 14. Germline-derived CDR1 and CDR2 are SGHDT and YYEEEE. This CDR3 has 16 residues. This CDR3 is CASSLWHGQGDGELFF. The CDR3 DNA is TGTGCCAGCAGCTTGTGGCATGGACAGGGAGATGGGGAACTGTTTTTT.

The chain links TRBV29-1 to TRBJ1-1; D unresolved. The CDR3 extends over 16 amino acids. The V gene lost 0 bases and the J gene lost 3 bases, with 17 bases spanning the gap. Per the germline V gene, CDR1 is SQVTM and CDR2 is ANQGSEA. CDR3 DNA sequence: TGCAGCGTTGAAGATCTTAGAATTGAGCGGCACACTGAAGCTTTCTTT. Protein product: CSVEDLRIERHTEAFF.

V gene TRBV5-5 combines with J gene TRBJ2-5, with 10 bases lining up with TRBD1. The junction had 8 bases not matched to a gene; V was cut back by 4 bases and J by 2 bases. Germline lookup yields CDR1 SGHKS and CDR2 YYEKEE (reference sequence). The CDR3 runs to 16 residues. The DNA of the CDR3 is TGTGCCAGCAGCATACGGGACAGGGGAGCTCAAGAGACCCAGTACTTC. This translates into CASSIRDRGAQETQYF.

This chain links TRBV21-1 with TRBJ1-5. TRBV21-1 is described as a pseudogene. The CDR3 sequence is 10 residues long. CDR3 region: CARTFRGQHF. The CDR3 DNA reads as TGTGCCAGGACCTTCCGGGGCCAGCATTTT.

The sample holds one count of this clone. The genes are TRBV6-5 and TRBJ2-1, with 7 positions matching TRBD1. The CDR3 has 14 amino acids. V lost 0 bases and J lost 10; bases outside the gene matches: 6. Germline V lookup: CDR1 MNHEY, CDR2 SVGAGI. The CDR3: CASSYSKGADEQFF. CDR3 nucleotides: TGTGCCAGCAGTTACTCGAAGGGGGCGGACGAGCAGTTCTTC.

The chain employs TRBV4-1 and TRBJ2-7, with D maybe TRBD1 (5 bases). Germline V lookup: CDR1 MGHRA, CDR2 YSYEKL. V was shortened by 1 base and J by 3 bases, with 13 bases between the two germline ends. CDR3 length: 15 residues. The CDR3 spells CASSQVMQGDYEQYF. The CDR3 DNA reads TGCGCCAGCAGCCAAGTCATGCAGGGTGACTACGAGCAGTACTTC.

This clone was picked up a small number of times. V and J are TRBV19 and TRBJ2-4; 7 bases line up with TRBD2. Germline V lookup: CDR1 LNHDA, CDR2 SQIVND (reference sequence). With V trimmed by 6 bases and J by 1 base, 3 bases remained unmatched. This CDR3 spans 14 amino acids. The CDR3 region has the DNA TGTGCCAGTAGGTCGCGGGAGGCCAAAAACATTCAGTACTTC. This gives the protein CASRSREAKNIQYF.

This chain connects TRBV27 to TRBJ2-7, with 7 bases matching TRBD2. Germline CDR1 reads MNHEY; CDR2 reads SMNVEV (reference sequence). The V segment lost 6 bases and the J segment 1 base; nucleotides outside the gene matches: 3. The CDR3 length is 13 residues. CDR3 sequence: CASSHGGSYEQYF. In nucleotides, the CDR3 is TGTGCCAGCAGCCACGGGGGGTCCTACGAGCAGTACTTC.

The chain has TRBV5-6 and TRBJ2-7; the D gene is possibly TRBD1 (6 bases). Germline lookup yields CDR1 SGHDT and CDR2 YYEEEE. V was shortened by 5 bases and J by 4 bases, with 13 bases between the two germline ends. CDR3 size: 13 residues. CDR3 amino acids: CASSSGTQYEQYF. DNA for the CDR3: TGTGCCAGCAGTTCCGGGACACAGTACGAGCAGTACTTC. Combining the CDR3 with reference TRBV5-6 and TRBJ2-7 gives the whole variable domain DAGVTQSPTHLIKTRGQQVTLRCSPKSGHDTVSWYQQALGQGPQFIFQYYEEEERQRGNFPDRFSGHQFPNYSSELNVNALLLGDSALYLCASSSGTQYEQYFGPGTRLTVT.

The chain couples TRBV12-2 to TRBJ2-3; TRBD2, the table's D call, lacks a check against the DNA. TRBV12-2 is a documented pseudogene. This CDR3 comprises 15 residues. CDR3 residues: CASRERAGGTDTQYF. The CDR3, as DNA: TGTGCAAGCCGTGAGAGAGCGGGGGGCACAGATACGCAGTATTTT.

The chain employs TRBV2 and TRBJ2-1; TRBD2 matches at 9 bases. This CDR3 comprises 15 residues. The germline CDR1 and CDR2 sequences are SNHLY and FYNNEI. J lost 7 bases, V lost 2 bases, and 6 bases had no gene match. The CDR3 DNA sequence: TGTGCCAGCAGTGAAAGCGGGGGGCCACGGAATGAGCAGTTCTTC. It encodes CASSESGGPRNEQFF.

This chain joins TRBV19 and TRBJ1-1, with TRBD1 identical over 9 bases. Germline loops: CDR1 LNHDA, CDR2 SQIVND (reference sequence). Trimming at V came to 4 bases and at J to 1 base, leaving 4 bases not matched to a gene. CDR3 length equals 15 residues. DNA for the CDR3: TGTGCCAGTAGTAGGGACAGGGATGGGAACACTGAAGCTTTCTTT. Translating gives CASSRDRDGNTEAFF.

The chain uses TRBV19 and TRBJ1-4; D is unresolved. Germline-derived CDR1 and CDR2 are LNHDA and SQIVND (reference sequence). The CDR3 has 13 residues. Trimming cost V 5 bases and J 7 bases, with 11 bases left between them. This CDR3 is CASSASSFEKLFF. The CDR3 DNA sequence: TGTGCCAGTAGTGCGTCCTCCTTTGAAAAACTGTTTTTT. Variable domain in full (rest from reference TRBV19 and TRBJ1-4): DGGITQSPKYLFRKEGQNVTLSCEQNLNHDAMYWYRQDPGQGLRLIYYSQIVNDFQKGDIAEGYSVSREKKESFPLTVTSAQKNPTAFYLCASSASSFEKLFFGSGTQLSVL.

The CDR3 protein is CASSFGTDNYGYTF. The CDR3 DNA is TGTGCCAGCAGCTTCGGGACTGATAACTATGGCTACACCTTC. The genes are TRBV7-9 and TRBJ1-2; TRBD1 is a possible D gene (5 bases). V was cut by 3 bases and J by 1 base, with 9 bases left in between. Looked up from germline, CDR1 is SEHNR and CDR2 is FQNEAQ (reference sequence). The CDR3 loop spans 14 amino acids.

The chain joins TRBV7-3 to TRBJ2-2; 8 nucleotides match TRBD1. CDR3 size: 15 residues. CDR1 SGHTA and CDR2 FQGTGA come from the germline V gene. V was clipped by 4 bases and J by 1 base; unmatched bases: 2. CDR3 loop: CASSSGTGNTGELFF. The CDR3 DNA reads as TGTGCCAGCAGCTCCGGGACAGGGAACACCGGGGAGCTGTTTTTT.

This clone occurred once. The chain recombines TRBV28 with TRBJ1-2; weak D call: TRBD1 (6 bases). This CDR3 has 13 residues. Germline values: CDR1 MDHEN, CDR2 SYDVKM. With 5 bases removed from V and 2 bases from J, the gap between germline ends came to 9 bases. Written as DNA, the CDR3 is TGTGCCAGCAGTGTAGGACAGAACTATGGCTACACCTTC. Protein sequence: CASSVGQNYGYTF.

The chain uses TRBV18 and TRBJ2-1; no definite D call. The CDR3 is 13 amino acids. Deletions cut 3 bases from V and 3 bases from J, with 6 bases between. Germline V gene data show CDR1 as KGHSH and CDR2 as LQKENI. The CDR3 DNA reads TGTGCCAGCTCACCCATGCGCTACAATGAGCAGTTCTTC. This encodes CASSPMRYNEQFF.

The count of this clone is one. The chain recombines TRBV23-1 with TRBJ1-3; D remains ambiguous. TRBV23-1 is recorded as an ORF, its role being uncertain. CDR3 length: 15 amino acids. The V gene lost 3 bases and the J gene lost 2 bases, with 11 bases spanning the gap. Here the CDR3 reads CASSHSPIPGNTIYF. In DNA form, the CDR3 reads TGCGCCAGCAGTCATTCCCCTATCCCTGGAAACACCATATATTTT.

The chain uses TRBV5-1 and TRBJ1-1; 7 bases are a match to TRBD1. With V trimmed by 4 bases and J by 0 bases, 9 bases remained unmatched. This CDR3 has 16 residues. Germline V lookup: CDR1 SGHRS, CDR2 YFSETQ. The CDR3 region has the DNA TGCGCCAGCAGCATCAATTCCGGGACAGTGAACACTGAAGCTTTCTTT. The encoded protein is CASSINSGTVNTEAFF.

The CDR3 region is CASSRMDRGQSNYGYTF. The CDR3 nucleotides are TGTGCCAGCTCAAGAATGGACAGGGGACAGTCTAACTATGGCTACACCTTC. The V and J genes are TRBV18 and TRBJ1-2; 9 bases line up with TRBD1. The V gene end was trimmed by 5 bases and the J gene end by 0 bases; junction bases not matched to a gene: 10. The CDR3 spans 17 residues. The germline V gene has CDR1 KGHSH and CDR2 LQKENI.

The CDR3 coding sequence is TGTGCCAGCAGCCAAGTAAGCCCCCCAGGGGGTGCGGGCTACACCTTC. Translated, it gives CASSQVSPPGGAGYTF. This chain uses TRBV14 with TRBJ1-2; 7 bases agree with TRBD1. The CDR3 totals 16 residues. Looked up from germline, CDR1 is SGHDN and CDR2 is FVKESK. Trimming took 1 base from V and 8 from J; bases not matched to a gene: 13.

The CDR3 coding sequence is TGTGCCAGCAAACCCAGGGGGGAAGGGACTGAAGCTTTCTTT. Translating it yields CASKPRGEGTEAFF. This chain joins TRBV5-4 and TRBJ1-1; 7 bases fit TRBD1. Germline CDR1 and CDR2: SGHNT and YYREEE (reference sequence). Trimming took 6 bases from V and 5 from J; bases not matched to a gene: 10. The CDR3 consists of 14 residues. The full variable domain, its missing parts supplied by reference TRBV5-4 and TRBJ1-1, is ETGVTQSPTHLIKTRGQQVTLRCSSQSGHNTVSWYQQALGQGPQFIFQYYREEENGRGNFPPRFSGLQFPNYSSELNVNALELDDSALYLCASKPRGEGTEAFFGQGTRLTVV.

The rearrangement joins TRBV5-1 to TRBJ2-3; maybe TRBD1 (6 bases). CDR1 is SGHRS and CDR2 is YFSETQ in the germline V gene. V was cut by 4 bases and J by 5 bases, with 14 bases left in between. The CDR3 consists of 14 residues. The CDR3 loop is CASSPYREQDTQYF. DNA for the CDR3: TGCGCCAGCAGCCCTTACAGGGAGCAAGATACGCAGTATTTT.

The sample holds a few counts of this clone. The V call is TRBV13, the J call TRBJ1-1; D is uncertain. This CDR3 is built from 11 residues. Germline values: CDR1 PRHDT, CDR2 FYEKMQ (reference sequence). The ends were cut back, 3 bases at V and 7 bases at J, with 6 bases in the middle. The CDR3 spells CASSFLNEAFF. In nucleotides, the CDR3 is TGTGCCAGCAGCTTTCTTAATGAAGCTTTCTTT.